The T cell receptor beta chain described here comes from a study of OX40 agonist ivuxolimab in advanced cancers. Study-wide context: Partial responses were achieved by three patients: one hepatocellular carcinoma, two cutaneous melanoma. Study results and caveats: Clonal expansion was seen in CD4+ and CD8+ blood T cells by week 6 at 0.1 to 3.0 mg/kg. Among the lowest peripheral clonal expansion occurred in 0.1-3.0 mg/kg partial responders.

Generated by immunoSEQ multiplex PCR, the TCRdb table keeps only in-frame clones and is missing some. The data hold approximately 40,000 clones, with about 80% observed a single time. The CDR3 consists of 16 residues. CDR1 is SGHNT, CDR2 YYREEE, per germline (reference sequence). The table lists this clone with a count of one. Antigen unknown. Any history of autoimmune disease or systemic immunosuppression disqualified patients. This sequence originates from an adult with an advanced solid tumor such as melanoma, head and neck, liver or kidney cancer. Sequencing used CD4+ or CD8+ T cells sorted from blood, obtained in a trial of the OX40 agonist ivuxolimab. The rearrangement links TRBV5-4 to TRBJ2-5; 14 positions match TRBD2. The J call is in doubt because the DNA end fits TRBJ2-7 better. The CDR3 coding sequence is TGTGCCAGCAGTCGACTAGCGGGAGGGCTTTATGGCGAGCAGTACTTC. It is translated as CASSRLAGGLYGEQYF.